This T cell receptor (beta chain) was sequenced for a study of cytomegalovirus exposure and HLA in healthy donors. The V gene's germline CDR1 is MNHNS and CDR2 SASEGT. CDR3 length: 14 amino acids. V dropped 6 bases and J dropped 5 bases, with 16 bases sitting between them. The PCR used 60 Vbeta and 13 Jbeta primers. TCRdb's copy holds only in-frame clones and misses some; the assay was immunoSEQ multiplex PCR. The sample holds around 50,000 clones. The chain is built from TRBV6-1 and TRBJ2-5; possible D gene TRBD2, 6 bases. This receptor was obtained from a male donor in good health and CMV-seropositive. Sequenced material: PBMCs. CDR3 sequence (DNA): TGTGCCAGCAGGACACTACTAGCAGGGGAGACCCAGTACTTC. Translation: CASRTLLAGETQYF.